This TCR beta chain was observed in a study of cytomegalovirus exposure and HLA in healthy donors. Study-wide background: According to later analysis, the same platform produced the approximately 120 validation and several hundred first-cohort repertoires. Overall study findings and caveats: Using the classifier, cytomegalovirus status was reportedly diagnosed with high specificity and sensitivity.

In regard to this clone: Its antigen is unknown.

Germline V gene lookup returns CDR1 PRHDT and CDR2 FYEKMQ (reference sequence). The CDR3 covers 15 residues. Unmatched junction bases numbered 0, after V lost 1 base and J lost 2 bases. Generated by immunoSEQ multiplex PCR, the TCRdb table keeps only in-frame clones and is missing some. The table has some 150,000 clones, roughly nine tenths seen once. The sequence was obtained from a woman between 18 and 30 years old in good health and CMV-seropositive. Sequenced input: PBMCs. J is TRBJ2-1 and V is TRBV13, with 9 positions matching TRBD1. CDR3 coding DNA: TGTGCCAGCAGCTTAGACAGGGGGCCCTACAATGAGCAGTTCTTC. Its translation: CASSLDRGPYNEQFF.